Below are 19 T cell receptor beta chains sequenced from a single sample in a study of liver allograft versus peripheral blood T cells. About the research overall: Recipients' peripheral blood T cell receptor repertoires were compared with those in transplanted livers.

TCRdb analysed the reads with MiXCR anew, one entry per CDR3 protein. The sample comprises approximately 9,800 distinct CDR3 sequences, about a fifth of which are singletons, and 5% to 6% rests with the top ten. These receptors all stem from a human patient who had a liver transplant. Some T cells may be transferred from the graft donor.

This clonotype rates as medium-sized. For the CDR3, the DNA is TGTGCCAGCATTCTGTCTAGCGGGATGACTGGGGAGCTGTTTTTT. It is translated as CASILSSGMTGELFF. The V call is TRBV6-1, the J call TRBJ2-2; 9 nucleotides match TRBD2. The V segment lost 7 bases and the J segment 8 bases; nucleotides outside the gene matches: 11. CDR1 is MNHNS, CDR2 SASEGT, per germline. The length of the CDR3 is 15 residues.

The chain uses TRBV6-2 or TRBV6-3 and TRBJ2-7; D perhaps matches TRBD2 (5 bases). Germline V gene lookup returns CDR1 MNHEY and CDR2 SVGEGT. The CDR3 extends over 16 amino acids. The ends were cut back, 8 bases at V and 2 bases at J, with 22 bases in the middle. The CDR3 spells CASAFTSGVGTYEQYF. CDR3 coding DNA: TGTGCCAGCGCTTTTACCTCCGGGGTAGGAACCTACGAGCAGTACTTC.

This clonotype was observed a few times. The rearrangement uses TRBV5-4 and TRBJ2-3, with 9 bases matching TRBD1. Germline CDR1 and CDR2: SGHNT and YYREEE (reference sequence). Losses at the gene ends were 4 bases for V and 4 bases for J; bases not matched to a gene: 4. The CDR3 covers 14 residues. The CDR3 loop reads CASSNRDRADTQYF. CDR3 in DNA: TGTGCCAGCAGCAACCGGGACAGGGCAGATACGCAGTATTTT.

This clonotype came up a few times. The chain links TRBV6-5 to TRBJ1-1; 8 bases are shared with TRBD1. The germline V gene encodes CDR1 MNHEY and CDR2 SVGAGI. The V segment lost 2 bases and the J segment 3 bases; nucleotides outside the gene matches: 2. CDR3 size: 14 residues. In nucleotides, the CDR3 is TGTGCCAGCAGTTACACGACAGGGGACACTGAAGCTTTCTTT. Encoded protein: CASSYTTGDTEAFF.

The sample holds many counts of this clonotype. The V and J genes are TRBV24-1 and TRBJ2-5; D remains ambiguous. CDR1 KGHDR and CDR2 SFDVKD come from the germline V gene. Trimming pared 5 bases from V and 5 bases from J, leaving 8 bases between. This CDR3 is 12 amino acids long. The CDR3 DNA sequence: TGTGCCACCAGTGGAGGACGGGAGACCCAGTACTTC. This sequence encodes CATSGGRETQYF.

This clonotype ranks as medium-sized. This chain joins TRBV18 and TRBJ1-2, with 7 nucleotides matching TRBD1. The CDR3 is 17 amino acids. The J segment lost 6 bases and the V segment lost 1 base, leaving 14 bases of the junction unmatched. From germline, CDR1 is KGHSH and CDR2 LQKENI. In nucleotides, the CDR3 is TGTGCCAGCTCACCACTGGGGGACAGCGACTTAGTGGATGGCTACACCTTC. Protein sequence: CASSPLGDSDLVDGYTF.

CDR3 loop: CASSLEAGNYGYTF. In DNA, the CDR3 is TGTGCCAGCAGCTTGGAGGCAGGGAACTATGGCTACACCTTC. The gene calls are TRBV5-5 and TRBJ1-2, with D possibly TRBD1 on 5 matching bases. The germline V and J ends were trimmed by 0 bases and 2 bases, with 8 bases remaining between them. Germline loops: CDR1 SGHKS, CDR2 YYEKEE (reference sequence). The CDR3 spans 14 residues.

J is TRBJ1-2 and V is TRBV5-6; the D gene is possibly TRBD1 (6 bases). The V gene's germline CDR1 is SGHDT and CDR2 YYEEEE. The V end lost 0 bases, the J end lost 3 bases, and 18 bases lay between the germline ends. The CDR3 totals 17 residues. The CDR3 loop reads CASSLGAWGAGDYGYTF. CDR3 coding DNA: TGTGCCAGCAGCTTGGGAGCCTGGGGCGCAGGGGACTATGGCTACACCTTC.

This clonotype is judged medium-sized. The rearrangement links TRBV7-2 to TRBJ2-3, with a weak D call TRBD1 (6 bases). This CDR3 has 15 amino acids. V gave up 6 bases and J gave up 4 bases, with 17 bases separating them. CDR1 and CDR2 from the germline V gene are SGHTA and FQGNSA. CDR3 bases: TGTGCCAGCAGTACCAACAGGGCCCGGGCAGATACGCAGTATTTT. Protein product: CASSTNRARADTQYF.

A few counts support this clonotype. V gene TRBV28 combines with J gene TRBJ1-4; tentative D call: TRBD1 (6 bases). Trimming removed 2 bases from V and 8 bases from J, with 15 bases in between. Germline V gene data show CDR1 as MDHEN and CDR2 as SYDVKM. This CDR3 is 15 amino acids long. Here the CDR3 reads CASSLSARGEEKLFF. CDR3 DNA sequence: TGTGCCAGCAGTTTAAGTGCCAGGGGAGAGGAAAAACTGTTTTTT. Looking up the rest from reference TRBV28 and TRBJ1-4 gives the full variable domain: DVKVTQSSRYLVKRTGEKVFLECVQDMDHENMFWYRQDPGLGLRLIYFSYDVKMKEKGDIPEGYSVSREKKERFSLILESASTNQTSMYLCASSLSARGEEKLFFGSGTQLSVL.

Turning to this clonotype: A read error may explain this, as a much larger clone is one base away. In nucleotides, the CDR3 is TGTGCCAGCAGAAACCGGGGGTATATAGGTACGCAGTATTTT. This codes for CASRNRGYIGTQYF. The chain is built from TRBV6-2 or TRBV6-3 and TRBJ2-3, with D possibly TRBD2 on 6 matching bases. Trimming shortened V by 6 bases and J by 8 bases, and 18 bases separated the two germline ends. The CDR3 length is 14 residues. Germline lookup yields CDR1 MNHEY and CDR2 SVGEGT.

As concerns this clonotype: A much larger clone differs from this one at a single base, so this may be a read error. The chain carries TRBV6-1 and TRBJ2-5; D is tentatively TRBD1 or TRBD2 (5 bases each). The CDR3 runs to 12 residues. The germline V gene has CDR1 MNHNS and CDR2 SASEGT. V gave up 5 bases and J gave up 7 bases, with 11 bases separating them. This CDR3 reads CASSSGPGTQYF. The CDR3 coding sequence is TGTGCCAGCAGTTCGGGGCCAGGGACCCAGTACTTC.

This clonotype is medium-sized in the sample. This chain connects TRBV19 to TRBJ2-7; D unresolved. The CDR3 is 14 residues long. Germline values: CDR1 LNHDA, CDR2 SQIVND (reference sequence). V dropped 6 bases and J dropped 2 bases, with 14 bases sitting between them. CDR3 loop: CASSRQAGPYEQYF. CDR3 bases: TGTGCCAGTAGCCGCCAAGCCGGACCCTACGAGCAGTACTTC.

By share, this clonotype ranks as medium-sized. This rearrangement joins TRBV19 to TRBJ2-7; perhaps D is TRBD1 or TRBD2 (5 bases each). This CDR3 comprises 13 residues. Germline loops: CDR1 LNHDA, CDR2 SQIVND (reference sequence). Trimming left V 3 bases short and J 6 bases short, with 12 bases between. The CDR3 DNA follows: TGTGCCAGTAGTATCCGGGACCTCGCCGAGCAGTACTTC. Translating gives CASSIRDLAEQYF.

This chain uses TRBV9 with TRBJ2-1; TRBD2 might be the D (6 bases). Looked up from germline, CDR1 is SGDLS and CDR2 is YYNGEE. V was clipped by 0 bases and J by 0 bases, with 10 bases between them. The CDR3 covers 16 residues. CDR3 residues: CASSVAGTRSYNEQFF. CDR3 DNA: TGTGCCAGCAGCGTAGCCGGGACTCGCTCCTACAATGAGCAGTTCTTC. Together with reference TRBV9 and TRBJ2-1, the CDR3 gives the full variable domain: DSGVTQTPKHLITATGQRVTLRCSPRSGDLSVYWYQQSLDQGLQFLIQYYNGEERAKGNILERFSAQQFPDLHSELNLSSLELGDSALYFCASSVAGTRSYNEQFFGPGTRLTVL.

This clonotype is medium-sized (0.01 to 0.1%) by share. The rearrangement links TRBV7-9 to TRBJ2-6; D is uncertain. CDR3 length: 13 residues. CDR1 is SEHNR, CDR2 FQNEAQ, per germline (reference sequence). V was pared by 11 bases and J by 0 bases, with 8 bases between. Written as DNA, the CDR3 is TGTGCCCTAACGCGCTCTGGGGCCAACGTCCTGACTTTC. Its translation: CALTRSGANVLTF.

As to this clonotype: A much larger clonotype is one base distant, so this may be a read error. The rearrangement links TRBV19 to TRBJ2-2, with no clear D. The CDR3 is made up of 14 amino acids. Germline V gene lookup returns CDR1 LNHDA and CDR2 SQIVND (reference sequence). For the CDR3, the DNA is TGTGTCAGTACCGTATCCTTGGGGACCGGGGAGCTGTTTTTT. Translation: CVSTVSLGTGELFF.

In this sample, this clonotype is medium-sized. V gene TRBV15 combines with J gene TRBJ1-4; D remains unclear. Germline CDR1 LNHNV, CDR2 YYDKDF (reference sequence). V was shortened by 0 bases and J by 0 bases, with 8 bases between the two germline ends. CDR3 length equals 16 residues. Written as DNA, the CDR3 is TGTGCCACCAGCAGAGACAGAGGAGCAACTAATGAAAAACTGTTTTTT. This codes for CATSRDRGATNEKLFF.

This clonotype is medium-sized in the sample. The rearrangement joins TRBV19 to TRBJ1-6; 9 bases align to TRBD1. After removal of 3 bases from V and 7 bases from J, the junction contained 4 bases not matched to a gene. This CDR3 is built from 15 residues. CDR1 is LNHDA, CDR2 SQIVND, per germline (reference sequence). In DNA form, the CDR3 reads TGTGCCAGTAGTATCTACGGACAGGGGAATTCACCCCTCCACTTT. It encodes CASSIYGQGNSPLHF.